This is a list of T cell receptor beta chains from one sample in a study of blood T cell repertoires in COVID-19. Repertoires were generated with immunoSEQ multiplex PCR, while TCRdb's copy carries only in-frame clones and drops some. The data show about 190,000 clones, with more than 75% seen just once and 4.5% to 6.5% held by the top ten. Material for sequencing was PBMCs or T cells enriched from blood (not recorded which). The receptors shown here come from a man in his forties or fifties with acute COVID-19. Each CDR3 is given with its conserved first and last residue. The order of the fields is CDR3 protein, CDR3 DNA, V gene, D gene, clone size, CDR3 length, J gene. The D gene is left open where the match is weak. Where a row states a size, it is once, few, many or the class of an expanded clone; other rows omit it.

CDR3aa: CASSEQGLAGETQYF
CDR3nt: TGTGCCAGCAGTGAACAGGGGTTAGCGGGAGAGACCCAGTACTTC
v_gene: TRBV6-1
d_gene: .
abundance: few
len: 15
j_gene: TRBJ2-5

CDR3aa: CASSLVSGPSTDTQYF
CDR3nt: TGTGCCAGCAGCTTAGTATCAGGCCCTAGCACAGATACGCAGTATTTT
v_gene: TRBV7-2
d_gene: .
abundance: .
len: 16
j_gene: TRBJ2-3

CDR3aa: CASSWGDSSSGNTIYF
CDR3nt: TGCGCCAGCAGCTGGGGGGACTCCAGCTCTGGAAACACCATATATTTT
v_gene: TRBV5-1
d_gene: .
abundance: few
len: 16
j_gene: TRBJ1-3

CDR3aa: CASSLGEQDFRRETQYF
CDR3nt: TGTGCCAGCAGCTTAGGGGAGCAGGACTTTCGGCGAGAGACCCAGTACTTC
v_gene: TRBV7-9
d_gene: .
abundance: .
len: 17
j_gene: TRBJ2-5

CDR3aa: CASSPYISSYEQYF
CDR3nt: TGTGCCAGCAGTCCTTACATAAGCTCCTACGAGCAGTACTTC
v_gene: TRBV6-5
d_gene: .
abundance: .
len: 14
j_gene: TRBJ2-7

CDR3aa: CASSTRVGGTEAFF
CDR3nt: TGCGCCAGCAGCACCCGGGTGGGAGGCACTGAAGCTTTCTTT
v_gene: TRBV5-1
d_gene: .
abundance: .
len: 14
j_gene: TRBJ1-1

CDR3aa: CASGRLGQGDTGELFF
CDR3nt: TGTGCCAGCGGACGATTGGGACAGGGGGACACCGGGGAGCTGTTTTTT
v_gene: TRBV5-4
d_gene: TRBD1
abundance: .
len: 16
j_gene: TRBJ2-2

CDR3aa: CASSNLVGGFNQPQHF
CDR3nt: TGTGCCAGCAGTAACCTCGTGGGGGGTTTCAATCAGCCCCAGCATTTT
v_gene: TRBV6-2/TRBV6-3
d_gene: .
abundance: once
len: 16
j_gene: TRBJ1-5

CDR3aa: CASSFPPGPLFF
CDR3nt: TGTGCCAGCAGCTTTCCCCCCGGTCCGTTGTTTTTT
v_gene: TRBV7-2
d_gene: .
abundance: .
len: 12
j_gene: TRBJ2-2

CDR3aa: CATSDPLKRKSSYNEQFF
CDR3nt: TGTGCCACCAGTGACCCCTTGAAGCGGAAGAGCTCCTACAATGAGCAGTTCTTC
v_gene: TRBV24-1
d_gene: .
abundance: .
len: 18
j_gene: TRBJ2-1

CDR3aa: CASTPFGERFTDTQYF
CDR3nt: TGTGCCAGTACCCCCTTTGGTGAGCGGTTCACAGATACGCAGTATTTT
v_gene: TRBV19
d_gene: .
abundance: .
len: 16
j_gene: TRBJ2-3

CDR3aa: CASSFRDSFYGYTF
CDR3nt: TGTGCCAGCAGCTTTCGGGACAGCTTTTATGGCTACACCTTC
v_gene: TRBV5-4
d_gene: TRBD1
abundance: .
len: 14
j_gene: TRBJ1-2

CDR3aa: CSASSGGQPQHF
CDR3nt: TGCAGTGCTAGTTCCGGAGGCCAGCCCCAGCATTTT
v_gene: TRBV20-1
d_gene: .
abundance: .
len: 12
j_gene: TRBJ1-5

CDR3aa: CASSLQTLGAYEQYF
CDR3nt: TGCGCCAGCAGCTTGCAGACCCTGGGAGCGTACGAGCAGTACTTC
v_gene: TRBV5-1
d_gene: .
abundance: .
len: 15
j_gene: TRBJ2-7

CDR3aa: CASSPWRARETQYF
CDR3nt: TGTGCCAGCAGCCCGTGGCGGGCAAGGGAGACCCAGTACTTC
v_gene: TRBV14
d_gene: .
abundance: .
len: 14
j_gene: TRBJ2-5

CDR3aa: CAISPVGGLAGVNEQFF
CDR3nt: TGTGCCATCAGTCCAGTCGGGGGTTTAGCGGGAGTGAATGAGCAGTTCTTC
v_gene: TRBV10-3
d_gene: TRBD2
abundance: .
len: 17
j_gene: TRBJ2-1

CDR3aa: CASSERNSGVSYEQYF
CDR3nt: TGTGCCAGCAGTGAACGGAACAGCGGGGTCTCCTACGAGCAGTACTTC
v_gene: TRBV25-1
d_gene: TRBD2
abundance: .
len: 16
j_gene: TRBJ2-7

CDR3aa: CAWSVGGSSYEQYF
CDR3nt: TGTGCCTGGAGTGTCGGTGGGAGCTCCTACGAGCAGTACTTC
v_gene: TRBV30
d_gene: .
abundance: .
len: 14
j_gene: TRBJ2-7

CDR3aa: CASRLLGGDTQYF
CDR3nt: TGTGCCAGCAGGCTGCTCGGGGGGGATACGCAGTATTTT
v_gene: TRBV7-6
d_gene: TRBD2
abundance: .
len: 13
j_gene: TRBJ2-3

CDR3aa: CASRVSGGFF
CDR3nt: TGTGCCAGTAGAGTTAGCGGGGGGTTCTTC
v_gene: TRBV2
d_gene: TRBD2
abundance: .
len: 10
j_gene: TRBJ2-1

CDR3aa: CASSRSRDISHEQYF
CDR3nt: TGTGCCAGTAGTCGTTCCCGGGACATCTCCCACGAGCAGTACTTC
v_gene: TRBV19
d_gene: .
abundance: .
len: 15
j_gene: TRBJ2-7

CDR3aa: CSASWTWSYEQYF
CDR3nt: TGCAGTGCTAGTTGGACTTGGTCCTACGAGCAGTACTTC
v_gene: TRBV20-1
d_gene: .
abundance: .
len: 13
j_gene: TRBJ2-7

CDR3aa: CASSPPGDTQYF
CDR3nt: TGTGCCAGCAGTCCCCCCGGAGATACGCAGTATTTT
v_gene: TRBV12-3/TRBV12-4
d_gene: .
abundance: .
len: 12
j_gene: TRBJ2-3

CDR3aa: CASSHSQGEAEAFF
CDR3nt: TGTGCCAGCTCACACTCACAGGGTGAGGCTGAAGCTTTCTTT
v_gene: TRBV18
d_gene: .
abundance: .
len: 14
j_gene: TRBJ1-1

CDR3aa: CASSERTSREQFF
CDR3nt: TGTGCCAGCAGTGAAAGGACTAGCAGGGAGCAGTTCTTC
v_gene: TRBV25-1
d_gene: TRBD2
abundance: .
len: 13
j_gene: TRBJ2-1